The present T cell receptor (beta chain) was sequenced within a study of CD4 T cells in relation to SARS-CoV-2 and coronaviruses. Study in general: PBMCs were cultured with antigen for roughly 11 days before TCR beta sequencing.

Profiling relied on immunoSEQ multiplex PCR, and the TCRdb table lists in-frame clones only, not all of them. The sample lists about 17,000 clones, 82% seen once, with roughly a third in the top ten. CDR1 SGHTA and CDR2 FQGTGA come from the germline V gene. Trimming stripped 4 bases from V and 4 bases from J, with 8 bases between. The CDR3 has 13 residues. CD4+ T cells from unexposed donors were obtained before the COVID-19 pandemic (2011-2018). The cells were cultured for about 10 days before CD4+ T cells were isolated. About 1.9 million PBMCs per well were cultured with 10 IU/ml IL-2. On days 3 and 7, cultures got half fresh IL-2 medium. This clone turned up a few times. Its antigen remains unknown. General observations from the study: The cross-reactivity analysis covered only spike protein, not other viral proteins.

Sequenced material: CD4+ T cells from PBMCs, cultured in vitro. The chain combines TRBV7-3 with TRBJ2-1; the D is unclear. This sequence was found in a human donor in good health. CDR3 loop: CASSSPLYNEQFF. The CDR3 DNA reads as TGTGCCAGCAGCTCCCCCTTGTACAATGAGCAGTTCTTC. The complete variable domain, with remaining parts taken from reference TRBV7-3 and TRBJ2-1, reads GAGVSQTPSNKVTEKGKYVELRCDPISGHTALYWYRQSLGQGPEFLIYFQGTGAADDSGLPNDRFFAVRPEGSVSTLKIQRTERGDSAVYLCASSSPLYNEQFFGPGTRLTVL.